The 16 T cell receptor beta chains below all came from one sample that was sequenced in a study of CD8 T cells in Susac syndrome. With random hexamers, about 0.45 to 1 ug RNA was reverse transcribed. TCRdb reprocessed the immunoSEQ multiplex PCR reads with MiXCR, giving one entry per CDR3 protein. The data hold some 400,000 distinct CDR3 sequences, with approximately 85% observed a single time. The material sequenced was CD8+ T cells from PBMCs. All receptors come from a human donor with multiple sclerosis.

The chain couples TRBV20-1 to TRBJ2-7; 8 bases are a match to TRBD1. Trimming at V came to 3 bases and at J to 3 bases, leaving 1 base not matched to a gene. This CDR3 has 12 residues. Germline V gives CDR1 DFQATT, CDR2 SNEGSKA (reference sequence). The CDR3 protein is CSARDRDYEQYF. In nucleotides, the CDR3 is TGCAGTGCTAGGGACAGGGACTACGAGCAGTACTTC.

The rearrangement joins TRBV29-1 to TRBJ2-1; the D gene is possibly TRBD2 (6 bases). Germline CDR1 is SQVTM and CDR2 is ANQGSEA. The CDR3 runs to 13 residues. V was clipped by 3 bases and J by 6 bases, with 12 bases between them. CDR3 residues: CSVEVAGLNEQFF. For the CDR3, the DNA is TGCAGCGTTGAGGTGGCGGGACTCAATGAGCAGTTCTTC.

The J gene is TRBJ2-7, the V gene TRBV27; 8 nucleotides align to TRBD1. The V segment lost 8 bases and the J segment 5 bases; nucleotides outside the gene matches: 11. This CDR3 contains 14 residues. Germline loops: CDR1 MNHEY, CDR2 SMNVEV (reference sequence). The CDR3, as DNA: TGTGCCAGCGTTAAATCGTCAGGGGGCCACGAGCAGTACTTC. It translates to CASVKSSGGHEQYF.

The chain is built from TRBV7-7 and TRBJ2-5; TRBD2 matches at 7 bases. Germline CDR1 and CDR2: SSHAT and FNYEAQ (reference sequence). This CDR3 has 14 residues. Trimming cost V 4 bases and J 5 bases; bases outside gene matches: 7. The CDR3 DNA is TGTGCCAGCAGCTCCGGACTAGGTCTGGAGACCCAGTACTTC. Its protein is CASSSGLGLETQYF.

The chain is built from TRBV20-1 and TRBJ1-2; a weak D match, TRBD1 (6 bases). Germline CDR1 and CDR2: DFQATT and SNEGSKA (reference sequence). The CDR3 is 18 residues long. V lost 0 bases and J 1 base, leaving 21 bases between the germline ends. CDR3 DNA: TGCAGTGCTAGAGACACCCTTGAACCGGGACAACATAACTATGGCTACACCTTC. Amino acid sequence: CSARDTLEPGQHNYGYTF.

This chain connects TRBV9 to TRBJ2-1; tentative D call: TRBD2 (7 bases). V shed 0 bases and J shed 7 bases, with 17 bases lying between them. The length of the CDR3 is 16 residues. Germline values: CDR1 SGDLS, CDR2 YYNGEE. This CDR3 is CASSVALAGALNEQFF. DNA for the CDR3: TGTGCCAGCAGCGTAGCTCTGGCGGGGGCGCTGAATGAGCAGTTCTTC.

The chain couples TRBV4-1 to TRBJ2-1; 7 nucleotides agree with TRBD1. Germline CDR1 and CDR2: MGHRA and YSYEKL. Trimming cost V 1 base and J 4 bases; bases outside gene matches: 4. This CDR3 is built from 15 residues. The CDR3 region is CASSQGPGQYNEQFF. The CDR3 region has the DNA TGCGCCAGCAGCCAAGGTCCGGGACAGTACAATGAGCAGTTCTTC.

The J gene is TRBJ1-1, the V gene TRBV19, with D tentatively TRBD1 (6 bases). CDR1 is LNHDA and CDR2 is SQIVND in the germline V gene (reference sequence). Trimming removed 6 bases at V and 3 bases at J, with 17 bases between. This CDR3 is built from 15 residues. CDR3 protein: CASSPQEAGDTEAFF. DNA for the CDR3: TGTGCCAGTAGCCCACAGGAGGCAGGGGACACTGAAGCTTTCTTT.

This chain joins TRBV5-6 and TRBJ1-1; 7 bases are a match to TRBD1. The CDR3 loop spans 14 amino acids. The germline V gene has CDR1 SGHDT and CDR2 YYEEEE. J lost 0 bases, V lost 4 bases, and 3 bases had no gene match. As DNA, the CDR3 is TGTGCCAGCAGCAAAGGGACAGTGAACACTGAAGCTTTCTTT. This gives the protein CASSKGTVNTEAFF.

V gene TRBV2 combines with J gene TRBJ2-5, with TRBD2 matching 13 bases. Germline CDR1 SNHLY, CDR2 FYNNEI. This CDR3 is 19 amino acids long. V shed 6 bases and J 1 base; nucleotides not matched to a gene: 14. CDR3 in amino acids: CASRDTGTSGAPSQETQYF. The DNA for the CDR3 is TGTGCCAGCAGGGACACCGGGACTAGCGGGGCTCCGTCCCAAGAGACCCAGTACTTC. Filled out from reference TRBV2 and TRBJ2-5, the complete variable domain reads EPEVTQTPSHQVTQMGQEVILRCVPISNHLYFYWYRQILGQKVEFLVSFYNNEISEKSEIFDDQFSVERPDGSNFTLKIRSTKLEDSAMYFCASRDTGTSGAPSQETQYFGPGTRLLVL.

In nucleotides, the CDR3 is TGCAGTGCTAGACGTAGACCAGGACAGGGGAGCTCCTACGAGCAGTACTTC. Amino acids: CSARRRPGQGSSYEQYF. This rearrangement joins TRBV20-1 to TRBJ2-7; 9 positions agree with TRBD1. Germline V gene data show CDR1 as DFQATT and CDR2 as SNEGSKA (reference sequence). The CDR3 loop spans 17 amino acids. Trimming at V came to 2 bases and at J to 0 bases, leaving 11 bases not matched to a gene.

This rearrangement joins TRBV30 to TRBJ2-3, with D perhaps TRBD1 (6 bases). This CDR3 contains 14 residues. The germline V gene has CDR1 GTSNPN and CDR2 SVGIG (reference sequence). Trimming stripped 2 bases from V and 0 bases from J, with 9 bases between. As DNA, the CDR3 is TGTGCCTGGAGTCCAGGGGCAAGCACAGATACGCAGTATTTT. Its protein is CAWSPGASTDTQYF. Full variable domain (rest looked up from reference TRBV30 and TRBJ2-3): SQTIHQWPATLVQPVGSPLSLECTVEGTSNPNLYWYRQAAGRGLQLLFYSVGIGQISSEVPQNLSASRPQDRQFILSSKKLLLSDSGFYLCAWSPGASTDTQYFGPGTRLTVL.

This chain joins TRBV19 and TRBJ1-2; no definite D call. The CDR3 is 15 amino acids. V was shortened by 5 bases and J by 10 bases, with 23 bases between the two germline ends. Germline assignment: CDR1 LNHDA and CDR2 SQIVND (reference sequence). The CDR3 here is CASSVLRGEWEDYTF. In DNA form, the CDR3 reads TGTGCCAGTAGTGTCCTTCGGGGTGAGTGGGAGGACTACACCTTC.

This clonotype appeared a few times. The chain couples TRBV5-4 to TRBJ2-5, with D possibly TRBD1 on 5 matching bases. The CDR3 is 12 residues long. V lost 5 bases to trimming and J lost 5 bases, with 10 bases between them. Germline V gene lookup returns CDR1 SGHNT and CDR2 YYREEE (reference sequence). DNA for the CDR3: TGTGCCAGCAGTCCAGCAGGGGAGACCCAGTACTTC. It encodes CASSPAGETQYF. The variable domain in full, with the rest retrieved from reference TRBV5-4 and TRBJ2-5, is ETGVTQSPTHLIKTRGQQVTLRCSSQSGHNTVSWYQQALGQGPQFIFQYYREEENGRGNFPPRFSGLQFPNYSSELNVNALELDDSALYLCASSPAGETQYFGPGTRLLVL.

The chain carries TRBV7-9 and TRBJ2-7; 7 positions agree with TRBD2. The V segment lost 4 bases and the J segment 7 bases; nucleotides outside the gene matches: 13. The CDR3 loop spans 15 amino acids. CDR1 is SEHNR and CDR2 is FQNEAQ in the germline V gene (reference sequence). This chain's CDR3 is CASSSGNEGAGEQYF. CDR3 in DNA: TGTGCCAGCAGCTCGGGGAATGAGGGAGCGGGAGAGCAGTACTTC.

This CDR3 reads CASSPFLGNVSNQPQHF. The CDR3, as DNA: TGCGCCAGCAGTCCTTTTTTGGGCAATGTAAGCAATCAGCCCCAGCATTTT. The chain joins TRBV23-1 to TRBJ1-5; D unresolved. TRBV23-1 has ORF status, its function being uncertain. Trimming removed 4 bases from V and 1 base from J, with 17 bases in between. This CDR3 contains 17 residues.